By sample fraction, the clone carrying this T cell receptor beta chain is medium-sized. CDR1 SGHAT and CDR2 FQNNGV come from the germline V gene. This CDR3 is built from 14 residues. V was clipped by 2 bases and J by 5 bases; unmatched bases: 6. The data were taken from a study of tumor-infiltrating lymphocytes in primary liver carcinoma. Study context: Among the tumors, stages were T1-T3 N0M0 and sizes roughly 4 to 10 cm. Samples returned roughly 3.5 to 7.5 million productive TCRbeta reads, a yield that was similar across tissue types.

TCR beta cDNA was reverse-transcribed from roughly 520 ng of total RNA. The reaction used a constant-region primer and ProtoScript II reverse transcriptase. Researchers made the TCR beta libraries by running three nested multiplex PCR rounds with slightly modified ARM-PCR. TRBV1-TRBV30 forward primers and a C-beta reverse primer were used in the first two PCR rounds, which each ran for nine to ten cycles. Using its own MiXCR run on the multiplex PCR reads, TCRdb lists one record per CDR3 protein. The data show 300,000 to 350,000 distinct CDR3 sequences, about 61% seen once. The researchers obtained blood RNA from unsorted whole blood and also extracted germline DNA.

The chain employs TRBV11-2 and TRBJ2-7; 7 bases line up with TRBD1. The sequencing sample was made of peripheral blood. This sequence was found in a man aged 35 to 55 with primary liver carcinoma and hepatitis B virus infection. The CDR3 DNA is TGTGCCAGCAGCTTATTGAGGGGGCCGCACGAGCAGTACTTC. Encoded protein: CASSLLRGPHEQYF.